These 26 T cell receptor beta chains were all obtained from the same sample, sequenced in a study of CD8 T cells in Susac syndrome. Reverse transcription of about 0.5 to 1 ug RNA was carried out with random hexamers. TCRdb ran MiXCR on the immunoSEQ multiplex PCR reads and lists one entry per CDR3 protein. Altogether 330,000 or so distinct CDR3 sequences are present, 65% to 90% being singletons, with the ten largest covering 0.2% to 0.25%. What was sequenced was CD8+ T cells from PBMCs. These receptors originate from a human donor with multiple sclerosis.

V is TRBV2 and J is TRBJ2-7; 12 positions match TRBD2. The CDR3 covers 14 residues. The trim removed 8 bases at V and 4 bases at J, leaving 6 bases unmatched. Germline CDR1 is SNHLY and CDR2 is FYNNEI. CDR3 amino acids: CASLRTSGDYEQYF. The CDR3 region has the DNA TGTGCCAGCTTAAGGACTAGCGGGGATTACGAGCAGTACTTC.

The CDR3 loop reads CASFLTGVAEAFF. The CDR3 nucleotides read TGTGCCAGCTTCCTTACAGGGGTGGCTGAAGCTTTCTTT. This sequence joins TRBV7-2 and TRBJ1-1; 7 bases agree with TRBD1. Germline CDR1 reads SGHTA; CDR2 reads FQGNSA. This CDR3 is 13 amino acids long. J lost 6 bases, V lost 8 bases, and 9 bases had no gene match.

This clonotype was observed once. This chain links TRBV6-2 or TRBV6-3 with TRBJ1-5; tentatively, D is TRBD1 (5 bases). Trimming left V 8 bases short and J 2 bases short, with 19 bases between. The germline V gene has CDR1 MNHEY and CDR2 SVGEGT. This CDR3 is 16 amino acids long. The CDR3 DNA reads as TGTGCCAGCTCCCTGTGGGAATTGGGGCGCAATCAGCCCCAGCATTTT. It codes for CASSLWELGRNQPQHF.

This sequence joins TRBV6-5 and TRBJ2-7; either TRBD1 or TRBD2 may supply D (6 bases each). CDR3 length: 14 residues. V shed 3 bases and J shed 6 bases, with 15 bases lying between them. CDR1 is MNHEY and CDR2 is SVGAGI in the germline V gene. The CDR3 DNA reads as TGTGCCAGCAGTTATGGGGACTCGGGGGCCGAGCAGTACTTC. It is translated as CASSYGDSGAEQYF.

V gene TRBV20-1 combines with J gene TRBJ2-7; 14 positions match TRBD2. The junction had 0 bases not matched to a gene; V was cut back by 5 bases and J by 3 bases. Germline lookup yields CDR1 DFQATT and CDR2 SNEGSKA (reference sequence). The CDR3 sequence is 13 residues long. The CDR3 here is CSAGLAGGYEQYF. The DNA for the CDR3 is TGCAGTGCTGGACTAGCGGGAGGCTACGAGCAGTACTTC.

This chain links TRBV15 with TRBJ1-2; D possibly corresponds to TRBD1 (6 bases). Germline assignment: CDR1 LNHNV and CDR2 YYDKDF (reference sequence). V was pared by 3 bases and J by 5 bases, with 16 bases between. The CDR3 is 15 residues long. The chain's CDR3 is CATSSLQGLGYGYTF. Written as DNA, the CDR3 is TGTGCCACCAGCAGTTTACAGGGCTTGGGGTATGGCTACACCTTC.

The chain joins TRBV6-6 to TRBJ2-1; tentative D call: TRBD1 (5 bases). CDR1 MNHNY and CDR2 SVGAGI come from the germline V gene (reference sequence). The CDR3 runs to 14 residues. Between the trimmed V and J ends, which lost 2 bases and 8 bases, there was a span of 13 bases. The CDR3 loop reads CASSYNPGFYEQFF. The CDR3 coding sequence is TGTGCCAGCAGTTACAATCCAGGGTTCTATGAGCAGTTCTTC.

The chain employs TRBV28 and TRBJ2-5; 8 bases agree with TRBD1. Germline CDR1 MDHEN, CDR2 SYDVKM. This CDR3 region has 15 residues. Trimming removed 6 bases from V and 5 bases from J; junction bases left unmatched: 11. In DNA form, the CDR3 reads TGTGCCAGCAGCCGAGTCGACAGGGGTTCCGAGACCCAGTACTTC. This translates into CASSRVDRGSETQYF.

The rearrangement uses TRBV6-2 or TRBV6-3 and TRBJ2-7; D not resolved. V was cut by 7 bases and J by 0 bases, with 10 bases left in between. Germline loops: CDR1 MNHEY, CDR2 SVGEGT. There are 13 residues in the CDR3. The CDR3 DNA reads TGTGCCAGCACCGACCGAAACTCCTACGAGCAGTACTTC. It encodes CASTDRNSYEQYF.

This sequence joins TRBV10-2 and TRBJ2-2; 7 bases are shared with TRBD2. This CDR3 is 15 amino acids long. The trim removed 5 bases at V and 3 bases at J, leaving 6 bases unmatched. Germline CDR1 WSHSY, CDR2 SAAADI. In nucleotides, the CDR3 is TGCGCCAGCAGTCCGAGCGGGACCTACACCGGGGAGCTGTTTTTT. Amino acid sequence: CASSPSGTYTGELFF.

The chain combines TRBV11-2 with TRBJ1-2; 9 bases align to TRBD1. Germline-derived CDR1 and CDR2 are SGHAT and FQNNGV. V lost 5 bases, J lost 1 base, and 11 bases stayed unmatched. The CDR3 has 17 amino acids. The CDR3 sequence is CASSLGGTGTINYGYTF. Written as DNA, the CDR3 is TGTGCCAGCAGCCTCGGGGGGACAGGGACCATTAACTATGGCTACACCTTC. Full variable domain (remainder filled in from reference TRBV11-2 and TRBJ1-2): EAGVAQSPRYKIIEKRQSVAFWCNPISGHATLYWYQQILGQGPKLLIQFQNNGVVDDSQLPKDRFSAERLKGVDSTLKIQPAKLEDSAVYLCASSLGGTGTINYGYTFGSGTRLTVV.

This rearrangement joins TRBV27 to TRBJ1-5; TRBD1 matches 8 bases. The CDR3 totals 14 residues. Germline CDR1 and CDR2: MNHEY and SMNVEV (reference sequence). V lost 6 bases, J lost 6 bases, and 7 bases stayed unmatched. The CDR3 protein is CASRTGVRSQPQHF. CDR3 nucleotide sequence: TGTGCCAGCAGGACAGGGGTAAGGAGTCAGCCCCAGCATTTT.

This clonotype has just a few counts. V gene TRBV18 combines with J gene TRBJ2-1; D possibly corresponds to TRBD1 (6 bases). Germline-derived CDR1 and CDR2 are KGHSH and LQKENI. The CDR3 has 16 residues. V was pared by 0 bases and J by 0 bases, with 9 bases between. The CDR3 spells CASSPPQGSSYNEQFF. The CDR3 DNA sequence: TGTGCCAGCTCACCACCCCAGGGGAGCTCCTACAATGAGCAGTTCTTC. Based on the CDR3 plus reference TRBV18 and TRBJ2-1, the full variable domain is NAGVMQNPRHLVRRRGQEARLRCSPMKGHSHVYWYRQLPEEGLKFMVYLQKENIIDESGMPKERFSAEFPKEGPSILRIQQVVRGDSAAYFCASSPPQGSSYNEQFFGPGTRLTVL.

This clonotype was seen a single time. The CDR3 sequence: CARAGTAEVTDTQYF. DNA for the CDR3: TGTGCCAGAGCCGGGACAGCTGAGGTGACAGATACGCAGTATTTT. The V call is TRBV2, the J call TRBJ2-3; 7 bases are shared with TRBD1. The CDR3 sequence is 15 residues long. The J segment lost 3 bases and the V segment lost 9 bases, leaving 12 bases of the junction unmatched. The germline gives CDR1 SNHLY, CDR2 FYNNEI.

The genes are TRBV7-9 and TRBJ2-7; tentative D call: TRBD1 (5 bases). V dropped 2 bases and J dropped 1 base, with 18 bases sitting between them. This CDR3 has 17 residues. Germline CDR1 SEHNR, CDR2 FQNEAQ (reference sequence). The CDR3 sequence: CASSLRPQGSHSYEQYF. In DNA, the CDR3 is TGTGCCAGCAGCTTACGTCCTCAGGGTAGCCATTCCTACGAGCAGTACTTC.

Here the CDR3 reads CASSIAGGRGQFF. In nucleotides, the CDR3 is TGTGCCAGCAGCATAGCGGGGGGGAGAGGGCAGTTCTTC. The chain carries TRBV6-5 and TRBJ2-1, with 11 bases matching TRBD2. V lost 6 bases and J lost 12; bases outside the gene matches: 7. CDR1 and CDR2 (germline): MNHEY, SVGAGI. The CDR3 totals 13 residues.

The chain links TRBV5-1 to TRBJ2-4, with 8 nucleotides matching TRBD1. The CDR3 runs 15 residues. Trimming removed 4 bases from V and 0 bases from J; junction bases left unmatched: 3. Germline V lookup: CDR1 SGHRS, CDR2 YFSETQ. CDR3 in DNA: TGCGCCAGCAGCCTGACAGGGGTAGCCAAAAACATTCAGTACTTC. It specifies CASSLTGVAKNIQYF.

The J gene is TRBJ2-4, the V gene TRBV27; 7 nucleotides match TRBD1. Looked up from germline, CDR1 is MNHEY and CDR2 is SMNVEV (reference sequence). The CDR3 has 12 residues. Trimming at V came to 6 bases and at J to 12 bases, leaving 8 bases not matched to a gene. The CDR3 coding sequence is TGTGCCAGCAGCGAGGACAGGCTCCATCAGTACTTC. Its protein is CASSEDRLHQYF.

V gene TRBV4-3 combines with J gene TRBJ2-2, with D unresolved. Germline CDR1 LGHNA, CDR2 YSLEER. The ends were cut back, 1 base at V and 3 bases at J, with 12 bases in the middle. This CDR3 spans 16 amino acids. The CDR3: CASSQAPGPDTGELFF. CDR3 bases: TGCGCCAGCAGCCAAGCTCCCGGACCCGACACCGGGGAGCTGTTTTTT.

This clonotype was counted once. V gene TRBV25-1 combines with J gene TRBJ2-3; D is undetermined. Trimming took 7 bases from V and 1 from J, leaving 12 bases between them. CDR1 and CDR2 from the germline V gene are MGHDK and SYGVNS. The CDR3 runs 14 residues. CDR3 region: CASTGGGRTDTQYF. The CDR3, as DNA: TGTGCCAGCACGGGTGGTGGACGCACAGATACGCAGTATTTT.

This chain links TRBV2 with TRBJ2-7; tentative D call: TRBD1 (6 bases). The CDR3 is 15 amino acids. Germline CDR1 reads SNHLY; CDR2 reads FYNNEI. Trimming took 5 bases from V and 1 from J, leaving 15 bases between them. The CDR3 reads CASSPPGRGSYEQYF. The DNA of the CDR3 is TGTGCCAGCAGTCCACCGGGAAGGGGGTCCTACGAGCAGTACTTC.

CDR3 sequence: CSARTDRDTEAFF. In DNA form, the CDR3 reads TGCAGTGCTAGGACCGACAGGGACACTGAAGCTTTCTTT. This rearrangement joins TRBV20-1 to TRBJ1-1; 7 bases are a match to TRBD1. Per the germline V gene, CDR1 is DFQATT and CDR2 is SNEGSKA (reference sequence). J lost 3 bases, V lost 3 bases, and 4 bases had no gene match. The CDR3 spans 13 residues.

The chain employs TRBV19 and TRBJ1-1; unclear D gene. CDR1 and CDR2 (germline): LNHDA, SQIVND (reference sequence). The CDR3 covers 12 residues. The ends were cut back, 5 bases at V and 1 base at J, with 5 bases in the middle. This CDR3 reads CASSAGNTEAFF. The CDR3 region has the DNA TGTGCCAGTAGTGCGGGGAACACTGAAGCTTTCTTT. Together with reference TRBV19 and TRBJ1-1, the CDR3 gives the full variable domain: DGGITQSPKYLFRKEGQNVTLSCEQNLNHDAMYWYRQDPGQGLRLIYYSQIVNDFQKGDIAEGYSVSREKKESFPLTVTSAQKNPTAFYLCASSAGNTEAFFGQGTRLTVV.

The V and J genes are TRBV7-9 and TRBJ1-2; unclear D gene. Per germline, CDR1 SEHNR and CDR2 FQNEAQ (reference sequence). The CDR3 has 14 amino acids. V was pared by 1 base and J by 4 bases, with 10 bases between. The CDR3 coding sequence is TGTGCCAGCAGCTTAGTAGGGCTAAGCTATGGCTACACCTTC. This translates into CASSLVGLSYGYTF.

This chain links TRBV12-3 or TRBV12-4 with TRBJ2-3; D is possibly TRBD2 (6 bases). This CDR3 spans 18 amino acids. V shed 4 bases and J shed 4 bases, with 24 bases lying between them. DNA for the CDR3: TGTGCCAGCAGTTCACCTTGGGGGGTCGGCGGGACTTCAGATACGCAGTATTTT. It specifies CASSSPWGVGGTSDTQYF.

This chain joins TRBV6-2 or TRBV6-3 and TRBJ2-2; 8 nucleotides match TRBD1. The germline CDR1 and CDR2 sequences are MNHEY and SVGEGT. The ends lost 6 bases at V and 7 bases at J; junction bases unmatched: 22. CDR3 length equals 19 residues. The CDR3 sequence: CASSNEAGGASILSGELFF. The CDR3 DNA reads TGTGCCAGCAGCAACGAGGCAGGGGGCGCATCCATACTGAGCGGGGAGCTGTTTTTT.